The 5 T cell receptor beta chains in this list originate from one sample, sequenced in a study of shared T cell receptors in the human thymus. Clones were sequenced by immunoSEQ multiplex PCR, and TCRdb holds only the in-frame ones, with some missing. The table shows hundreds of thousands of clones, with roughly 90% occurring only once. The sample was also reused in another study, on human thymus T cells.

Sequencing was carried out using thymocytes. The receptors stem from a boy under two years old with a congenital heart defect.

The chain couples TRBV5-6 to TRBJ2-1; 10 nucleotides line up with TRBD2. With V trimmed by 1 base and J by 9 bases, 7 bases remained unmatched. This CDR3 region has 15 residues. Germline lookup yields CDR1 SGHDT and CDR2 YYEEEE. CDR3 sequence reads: CASSLRLAGVGEQFF. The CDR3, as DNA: TGTGCCAGCAGCTTGCGTCTAGCGGGAGTCGGTGAGCAGTTCTTC.

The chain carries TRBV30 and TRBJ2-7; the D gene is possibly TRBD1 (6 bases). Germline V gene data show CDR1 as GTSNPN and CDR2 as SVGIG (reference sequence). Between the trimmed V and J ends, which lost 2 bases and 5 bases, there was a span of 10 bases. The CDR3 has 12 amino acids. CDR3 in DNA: TGTGCCTGGAGTCAGGGGTCCGACGAGCAGTACTTC. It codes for CAWSQGSDEQYF.

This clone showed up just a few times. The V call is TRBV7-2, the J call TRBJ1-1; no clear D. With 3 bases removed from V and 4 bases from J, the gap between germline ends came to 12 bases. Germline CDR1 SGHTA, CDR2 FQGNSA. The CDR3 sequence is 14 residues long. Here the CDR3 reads CASSFRGWVTEAFF. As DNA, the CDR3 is TGTGCCAGCAGCTTTAGAGGGTGGGTCACTGAAGCTTTCTTT.

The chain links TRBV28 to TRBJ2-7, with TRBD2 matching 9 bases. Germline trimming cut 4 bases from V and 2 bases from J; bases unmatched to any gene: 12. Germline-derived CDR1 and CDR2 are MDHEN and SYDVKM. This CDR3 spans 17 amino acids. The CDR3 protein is CASSWLQKAGGPYEQYF. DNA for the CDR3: TGTGCCAGCAGTTGGCTACAAAAAGCGGGAGGACCCTACGAGCAGTACTTC.

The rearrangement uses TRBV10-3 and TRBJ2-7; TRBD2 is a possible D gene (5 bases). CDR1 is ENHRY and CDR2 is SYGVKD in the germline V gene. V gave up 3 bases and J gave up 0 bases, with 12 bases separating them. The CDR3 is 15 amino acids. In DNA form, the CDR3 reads TGTGCCATCAGTGATTGGTCTAGCCCCTCCTACGAGCAGTACTTC. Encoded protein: CAISDWSSPSYEQYF.